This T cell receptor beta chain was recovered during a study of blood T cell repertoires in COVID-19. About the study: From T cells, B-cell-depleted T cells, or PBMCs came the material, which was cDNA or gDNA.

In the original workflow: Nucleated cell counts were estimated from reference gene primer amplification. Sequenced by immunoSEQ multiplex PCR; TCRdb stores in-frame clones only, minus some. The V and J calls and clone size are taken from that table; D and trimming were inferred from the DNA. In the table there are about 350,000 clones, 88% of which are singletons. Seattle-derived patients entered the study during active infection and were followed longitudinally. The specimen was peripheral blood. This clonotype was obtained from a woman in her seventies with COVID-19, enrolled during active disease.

The CDR3 DNA sequence: TGTGCCAGCAGTGAGGACACCGTAGCTAACTATGGCTACACCTTC. Translated, it gives CASSEDTVANYGYTF. The V gene is TRBV2, the J gene TRBJ1-2, with a tentative D call TRBD1 (5 bases). V shed 3 bases and J shed 0 bases, with 11 bases lying between them. The germline V gene has CDR1 SNHLY and CDR2 FYNNEI. The CDR3 totals 15 residues.